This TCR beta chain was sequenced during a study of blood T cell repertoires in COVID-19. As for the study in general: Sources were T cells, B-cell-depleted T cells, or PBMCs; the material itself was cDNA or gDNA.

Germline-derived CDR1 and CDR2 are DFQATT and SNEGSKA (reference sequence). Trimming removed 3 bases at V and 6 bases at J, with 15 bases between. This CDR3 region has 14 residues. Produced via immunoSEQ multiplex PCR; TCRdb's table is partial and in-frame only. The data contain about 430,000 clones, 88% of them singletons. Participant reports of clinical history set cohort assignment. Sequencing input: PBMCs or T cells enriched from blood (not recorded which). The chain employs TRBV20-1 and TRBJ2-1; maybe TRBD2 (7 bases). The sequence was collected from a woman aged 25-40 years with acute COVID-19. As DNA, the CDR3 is TGCAGTGCTAGTCCTCGGGGGGCCCTCAATGAGCAGTTCTTC. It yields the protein CSASPRGALNEQFF.